Shown below are 22 T cell receptor beta chains from a single sample sequenced in a study of blood T cell repertoires in COVID-19. Libraries were prepared by immunoSEQ multiplex PCR; TCRdb keeps only in-frame clonotypes and omits some of them. The sample gives approximately 270,000 clones, roughly 80% of which show up once; roughly 9.8% is in the top ten. Material for sequencing was peripheral blood. All receptors come from a man aged 80 or over with acute or convalescent COVID-19.

This clone was counted once. The chain joins TRBV7-2 to TRBJ2-7; perhaps TRBD2 as D (5 bases). Per germline, CDR1 SGHTA and CDR2 FQGNSA. V gave up 4 bases and J gave up 7 bases, with 8 bases separating them. The CDR3 sequence is 11 residues long. CDR3 coding DNA: TGTGCCAGCAGCTACGGGGAAGAGCAGTACTTC. As protein: CASSYGEEQYF.

A note on this clone: The sample contains more than one DNA sequence encoding this CDR3. The CDR3 region is CATSDPGRGYEQYF. CDR3 coding DNA: TGTGCCACCAGTGACCCTGGGAGGGGCTACGAGCAGTACTTC. The chain couples TRBV24-1 to TRBJ2-7, with TRBD2 identical over 7 bases. V lost 4 bases, J lost 3 bases, and 5 bases stayed unmatched. The CDR3 consists of 14 residues. CDR1 and CDR2 (germline): KGHDR, SFDVKD.

This rearrangement joins TRBV9 to TRBJ2-7; perhaps TRBD2 as D (5 bases). The V end lost 4 bases, the J end lost 0 bases, and 14 bases lay between the germline ends. CDR3 size: 15 residues. From germline, CDR1 is SGDLS and CDR2 YYNGEE. In DNA, the CDR3 is TGTGCCAGCAGCTCCGGACTCCTTAGCTCCTACGAGCAGTACTTC. It translates to CASSSGLLSSYEQYF.

The genes are TRBV3-1 (or the pseudogene TRBV3-2) and TRBJ2-1; 8 bases line up with TRBD2. After removal of 4 bases from V and 7 bases from J, the junction contained 9 bases not matched to a gene. CDR1 is LGHDT, CDR2 YNNKEL, per germline (reference sequence). CDR3 length: 15 amino acids. The CDR3 loop is CASSPRSGSENEQFF. The CDR3 DNA is TGTGCCAGCAGCCCCCGGAGCGGGAGTGAGAATGAGCAGTTCTTC.

V and J are TRBV10-3 and TRBJ2-6; perhaps TRBD1 as D (8 bases). Germline V gene lookup returns CDR1 ENHRY and CDR2 SYGVKD. V was cut by 6 bases and J by 2 bases, with 17 bases left in between. CDR3 length: 17 amino acids. The DNA for the CDR3 is TGTGCCATCAGGAAGGACAGGGAGGGGACTGGGGCCAACGTCCTGACTTTC. Encoded protein: CAIRKDREGTGANVLTF.

This clone was detected many times. The chain couples TRBV7-8 to TRBJ1-2, with a possible D match to TRBD1 (5 bases). The CDR3 spans 14 residues. Germline CDR1 is SGHVS and CDR2 is FQNEAQ. Trimming removed 5 bases from V and 14 bases from J, with 24 bases in between. The CDR3 spells CASSRHPPGSISTF. In DNA, the CDR3 is TGTGCCAGCAGCCGACACCCCCCAGGGTCAATCTCTACCTTC.

This clone appeared a single time. The chain couples TRBV24-1 to TRBJ2-1, with 9 bases aligning to TRBD1. The ends lost 2 bases at V and 15 bases at J; junction bases unmatched: 7. CDR3 length: 13 residues. Germline V gene data show CDR1 as KGHDR and CDR2 as SFDVKD. CDR3 DNA: TGTGCCACCAGTGATTCCTGGACAGGGGAGTCGTTCTTC. Residues: CATSDSWTGESFF.

The rearrangement uses TRBV12-5 and TRBJ2-7; D possibly corresponds to TRBD1 (6 bases). With 0 bases removed from V and 0 bases from J, the gap between germline ends came to 15 bases. From germline, CDR1 is LGHNT and CDR2 FRNRAP. The CDR3 extends over 17 amino acids. CDR3 amino acids: CASGLVPRGGISYEQYF. CDR3 in DNA: TGTGCTAGTGGTTTGGTACCGAGAGGGGGAATCTCCTACGAGCAGTACTTC.

The chain carries TRBV5-1 and TRBJ2-2; tentative D call: TRBD1 (6 bases). CDR3 size: 14 residues. Germline-derived CDR1 and CDR2 are SGHRS and YFSETQ. V gave up 4 bases and J gave up 0 bases, with 7 bases separating them. The CDR3 here is CASSRTANTGELFF. The DNA for the CDR3 is TGCGCCAGCAGCCGGACAGCGAACACCGGGGAGCTGTTTTTT.

V is TRBV21-1 and J is TRBJ1-5; the DNA was not used to check the table's D call, TRBD1. TRBV21-1 corresponds to a pseudogene. The CDR3 covers 12 residues. CDR3 coding DNA: TGTGCCAGTGGACAGGGCAATCAGCCCCAGCATTTT. Protein product: CASGQGNQPQHF.

V and J are TRBV5-1 and TRBJ2-3; D is undetermined. Germline V gene data show CDR1 as SGHRS and CDR2 as YFSETQ. The CDR3 runs 14 residues. With 0 bases removed from V and 5 bases from J, the gap between germline ends came to 10 bases. CDR3 in amino acids: CASSLALGEDTQYF. The CDR3 bases are TGCGCCAGCAGCTTGGCCCTAGGAGAAGATACGCAGTATTTT.

This chain joins TRBV4-1 and TRBJ2-1; TRBD1 matches 9 bases. V was pared by 2 bases and J by 6 bases, with 5 bases of the junction left unmatched. The length of the CDR3 is 15 residues. Germline values: CDR1 MGHRA, CDR2 YSYEKL. The CDR3 here is CASSQLGTGSNEQFF. In nucleotides, the CDR3 is TGCGCCAGCAGCCAATTAGGGACAGGGAGCAATGAGCAGTTCTTC.

J is TRBJ1-4 and V is TRBV28, with a tentative D call TRBD1 (5 bases). Germline V gene sequence: CDR1 MDHEN, CDR2 SYDVKM. With 1 base removed from V and 3 bases from J, the gap between germline ends came to 9 bases. The CDR3 consists of 15 residues. The CDR3: CASSLLQGPNEKLFF. As DNA, the CDR3 is TGTGCCAGCAGTTTATTGCAGGGCCCTAATGAAAAACTGTTTTTT. The whole variable domain, remainder taken from reference TRBV28 and TRBJ1-4, is DVKVTQSSRYLVKRTGEKVFLECVQDMDHENMFWYRQDPGLGLRLIYFSYDVKMKEKGDIPEGYSVSREKKERFSLILESASTNQTSMYLCASSLLQGPNEKLFFGSGTQLSVL.

This clone occurred a few times. The CDR3 sequence is CASSIAREGLVGTQHF. CDR3 DNA: TGTGCCAGTAGTATCGCGCGAGAGGGTCTAGTGGGGACCCAGCATTTT. The rearrangement links TRBV19 to TRBJ1-5; no firm D call. CDR1 and CDR2 from the germline V gene are LNHDA and SQIVND (reference sequence). The V and J ends lost 3 bases and 11 bases respectively, with 23 bases between them. CDR3 size: 16 residues.

The gene calls are TRBV11-2 and TRBJ1-6, with D maybe TRBD1 (6 bases). CDR3 length equals 16 residues. With 7 bases removed from V and 1 base from J, the gap between germline ends came to 14 bases. The V gene's germline CDR1 is SGHAT and CDR2 FQNNGV. The CDR3 DNA reads as TGTGCCAGCAAACTCATCAGGGGTTCCTATAATTCACCCCTCCACTTT. Its translation: CASKLIRGSYNSPLHF.

V usage is TRBV5-6 and J usage is TRBJ2-2; 9 positions match TRBD2. Germline assignment: CDR1 SGHDT and CDR2 YYEEEE. Germline trimming cut 2 bases from V and 2 bases from J; bases unmatched to any gene: 7. The CDR3 totals 17 residues. CDR3 amino acids: CASSFLIAGVNTGELFF. For the CDR3, the DNA is TGTGCCAGCAGCTTCCTCATAGCGGGAGTTAACACCGGGGAGCTGTTTTTT.

CDR3 DNA sequence: TGCGCCAGCAGCCAAGGAGGCGGGGGGAACACTGAAGCTTTCTTT. It yields the protein CASSQGGGGNTEAFF. The chain recombines TRBV4-1 with TRBJ1-1; possibly TRBD1 for D (5 bases). The CDR3 consists of 15 residues. Germline-derived CDR1 and CDR2 are MGHRA and YSYEKL. Trimming removed 1 base at V and 1 base at J, with 10 bases between.

The CDR3 DNA follows: TGCGCCAGCAGCCATGTTGATAGGGGAGGCGGGTATTCACCCCTCCACTTT. Translating it yields CASSHVDRGGGYSPLHF. The chain carries TRBV4-1 and TRBJ1-6, with D perhaps matching TRBD1 (5 bases). Germline V gene sequence: CDR1 MGHRA, CDR2 YSYEKL. The CDR3 is made up of 17 amino acids. Trimming took 3 bases from V and 8 from J, leaving 20 bases between them.

This chain links TRBV11-2 with TRBJ2-1; the match to TRBD1 covers 9 bases. The length of the CDR3 is 14 residues. V lost 3 bases and J lost 8; bases outside the gene matches: 5. CDR1 and CDR2 (germline): SGHAT, FQNNGV. Written as DNA, the CDR3 is TGTGCCAGCAGCTTTACACAGGGGGCCCATGAGCAGTTCTTC. It specifies CASSFTQGAHEQFF.

The V gene is TRBV10-2, the J gene TRBJ2-1; D possibly corresponds to TRBD2 (6 bases). The CDR3 sequence is 15 residues long. Germline V gene data show CDR1 as WSHSY and CDR2 as SAAADI. Trimming took 6 bases from V and 4 from J, leaving 16 bases between them. In nucleotides, the CDR3 is TGCGCCAGCAGCGGGGGACTGCAATCTTACAATGAGCAGTTCTTC. It yields the protein CASSGGLQSYNEQFF.

The J gene is TRBJ1-5, the V gene TRBV2; weak D call: TRBD1 (6 bases). Germline V gene sequence: CDR1 SNHLY, CDR2 FYNNEI. There are 15 residues in the CDR3. V was shortened by 7 bases and J by 3 bases, with 16 bases between the two germline ends. CDR3: CASTSGGASNQPQHF. For the CDR3, the DNA is TGTGCCAGCACCTCGGGGGGGGCCTCCAATCAGCCCCAGCATTTT.

The chain combines TRBV5-1 with TRBJ1-4; D remains unclear. With 3 bases removed from V and 8 bases from J, the gap between germline ends came to 14 bases. From germline, CDR1 is SGHRS and CDR2 YFSETQ. CDR3 size: 14 residues. The CDR3 coding sequence is TGCGCCAGCAGCTGGCGACATAATAAAGAAAAACTGTTTTTT. As protein: CASSWRHNKEKLFF.